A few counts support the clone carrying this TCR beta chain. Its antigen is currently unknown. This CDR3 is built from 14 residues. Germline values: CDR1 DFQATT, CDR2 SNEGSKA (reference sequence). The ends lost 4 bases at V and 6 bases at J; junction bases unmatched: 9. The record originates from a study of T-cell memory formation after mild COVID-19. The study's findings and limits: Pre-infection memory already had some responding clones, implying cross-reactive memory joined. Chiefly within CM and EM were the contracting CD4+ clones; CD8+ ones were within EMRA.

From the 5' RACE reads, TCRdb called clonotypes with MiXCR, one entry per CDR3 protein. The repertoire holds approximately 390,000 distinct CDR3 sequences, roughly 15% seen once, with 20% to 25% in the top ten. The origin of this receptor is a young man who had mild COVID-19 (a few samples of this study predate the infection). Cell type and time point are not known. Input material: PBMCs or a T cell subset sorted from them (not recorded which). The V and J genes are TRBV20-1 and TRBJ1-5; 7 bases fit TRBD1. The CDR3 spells CSAIRQGLGQPQHF. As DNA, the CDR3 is TGCAGTGCTATAAGACAGGGCTTGGGTCAGCCCCAGCATTTT.